Listed below are T cell receptor beta chains from one sample, sequenced in a study of beta chain features in type 1 diabetes. Produced via immunoSEQ multiplex PCR; TCRdb's table is partial and in-frame only. The repertoire holds approximately 150,000 clones, with roughly 10% as singletons. Material: naive CD4+ T cells from blood. The receptors come from a man younger than 35 in good health. CDR3s include the opening cysteine and the closing phenylalanine or tryptophan. Fields, in order: V gene, J gene, D gene, clone size, CDR3 length, CDR3 DNA, CDR3 protein. The D gene is left open where the match is weak. Size tells how often a clone was seen (once, few, many) or the class of an expanded clone, and some rows leave it out.

>TRBV18|TRBJ2-1|TRBD1|.|15
TGTGCCAGCTCACCAACCGAGGCAGGGGGCAATGAGCAGTTCTTC
CASSPTEAGGNEQFF
>TRBV19|TRBJ1-3|.|few|15
TGTGCCTCGTCGGTGGGGCCCAACTCTGGAAACACCATATATTTT
CASSVGPNSGNTIYF
>TRBV7-2|TRBJ1-6|.|.|13
TGTGCCAGCAGCTTTCAACGGGGATCACCCCTCCACTTT
CASSFQRGSPLHF
>TRBV2|TRBJ2-2|.|few|13
TGTGCCAGCAGTGAAGGACTTGGCGGGGAGCTGTTTTTT
CASSEGLGGELFF
>TRBV6-6|TRBJ1-5|TRBD1|.|15
TGTGCCAGCAGAGTCACAGGGGGCAGAGAACAGCCCCAGCATTTT
CASRVTGGREQPQHF
>TRBV18|TRBJ2-1|TRBD1|few|15
TGTGCCAGCTCACCACGGGACAGGATTGGCAATGAGCAGTTCTTC
CASSPRDRIGNEQFF
>TRBV19|TRBJ2-7|TRBD1|.|14
TGTGCCAGTAGTATGTCGGCAGGGGGCTACGAGCAGTACTTC
CASSMSAGGYEQYF
>TRBV30|TRBJ1-5|.|many|13
TGTGCCTGGAGCGGGGGTTTCAATCAGCCCCAGCATTTT
CAWSGGFNQPQHF
>TRBV2|TRBJ2-7|TRBD1|.|13
TGTGCCAGCAGTTCGGGACAGGGATACGAGCAGTACTTC
CASSSGQGYEQYF
>TRBV28|TRBJ1-2|TRBD1|.|14
TGTGCCAGCAGTTCCGGACAGGGTAACTATGGCTACACCTTC
CASSSGQGNYGYTF
>TRBV19|TRBJ2-1|.|many|16
TGTGCCAGTAGTACGCAGGGGGGCAGAGGAATCAATGAGCAGTTCTTC
CASSTQGGRGINEQFF
>TRBV18|TRBJ1-1|.|few|12
TGTGCCAGCTCACCATCGGCAGGTGAAGCTTTCTTT
CASSPSAGEAFF
>TRBV18|TRBJ2-1|TRBD1|few|14
TGTGCCAGCTTAGGACAGGGGGCCTACAATGAGCAGTTCTTC
CASLGQGAYNEQFF
>TRBV7-6|TRBJ2-5|TRBD2|few|14
TGTGCCAGCCGCCTAGCGGGGGGGCCGGAGACCCAGTACTTC
CASRLAGGPETQYF
>TRBV7-6|TRBJ2-5|TRBD2|few|14
TGTGCCAGCAGCATTCTTAGCGGGGTAGAGACCCAGTACTTC
CASSILSGVETQYF
>TRBV18|TRBJ2-3|.|.|15
TGTGCCAGCTCGCTCCGGCGGGACAGCACAGATACGCAGTATTTT
CASSLRRDSTDTQYF
>TRBV18|TRBJ1-4|.|.|18
TGTGCCAGCTCACCACCTTGGCAGGAAGAGACAACTAATGAAAAACTGTTTTTT
CASSPPWQEETTNEKLFF
>TRBV23-1|TRBJ2-7|.|.|17
TGCGCCAGCAGGAAGGAGGGCGGTGCGCAATCATCCTACGAGCAGTACTTC
CASRKEGGAQSSYEQYF
>TRBV12-1|TRBJ2-3|.|few|15
TGTGCCAGCAGCAAAACAGGGGATAGCACAGATACGCAGTATTTT
CASSKTGDSTDTQYF
>TRBV21-1|TRBJ2-3|.|few|11
TGTGCCAGCAGCAGCGTCCGGACAGGGTATTTT
CASSSVRTGYF
>TRBV6-4|TRBJ1-6|TRBD1|.|15
TGTGCCAGCAGTGACACAGACAGGGAAAATTCACCCCTCCACTTT
CASSDTDRENSPLHF
>TRBV7-2|TRBJ2-3|TRBD2|.|14
TGTGCCAGCAGCTTAGTAGCGGGGGCAGATACGCAGTATTTT
CASSLVAGADTQYF
>TRBV6-1|TRBJ1-2|.|few|14
TGTGCCAGCAGTGAATGGGGAGATAACTATGGCTACACCTTC
CASSEWGDNYGYTF
>TRBV10-3|TRBJ1-5|.|.|13
TGTGCCATCAGTGAACAGGCCCTACAGCCCCAGCATTTT
CAISEQALQPQHF
>TRBV11-2|TRBJ1-2|.|few|15
TGTGCCAGCAGCTTAATGGCGGGGGGCGGCTATGGCTACACCTTC
CASSLMAGGGYGYTF
>TRBV6-6|TRBJ2-7|.|few|15
TGTGCCAGCAGTATGAAACAGGGTTCATCCTACGAGCAGTACTTC
CASSMKQGSSYEQYF
>TRBV7-2|TRBJ2-7|TRBD1|.|14
TGTGCCAGCAGCCTGACAGGGGGCGGGTACGAGCAGTACTTC
CASSLTGGGYEQYF
>TRBV27|TRBJ2-3|TRBD2|few|18
TGTGCCAGCAGCGGAAGCGGGGGGGTCACCTGGGGCACAGATACGCAGTATTTT
CASSGSGGVTWGTDTQYF
>TRBV29-1|TRBJ1-2|TRBD1|many|13
TGCAGCGTTGTGCCAGGGGGCGGCTATGGCTACACCTTC
CSVVPGGGYGYTF